This is a list of T cell receptor beta chains from one sample in a study of post-analysis software for immune sequencing data. TCRdb ran MiXCR on the PCR reads and lists one entry per CDR3 protein. The repertoire holds 800,000 to 950,000 distinct CDR3 sequences, with about 53% as singletons. The sequencing sample was made of blood. These receptors all come from a girl aged 10 to 17 with multiple sclerosis. Both conserved end residues are part of each CDR3. Fields, in order: CDR3 DNA, CDR3 protein, D gene, clone size, J gene, V gene. D genes are given only for firm matches. The size of a clone is reported for some rows only, either as once, few or many, or as a class for expanded clones.

CDR3nt: TGTGCCAGCAGCCAAGGGCTCGAGACCTACAATGAGCAGTTCTTC; CDR3aa: CASSQGLETYNEQFF; d_gene: -; abundance: -; j_gene: TRBJ2-1; v_gene: TRBV3-1
CDR3nt: TGCGGCGTCGTTCCCGGGACAGGGCTCTACGAGCAGTACTTC; CDR3aa: CGVVPGTGLYEQYF; d_gene: TRBD1; abundance: few; j_gene: TRBJ2-7; v_gene: TRBV29-1
CDR3nt: TGTGCCAGCAGCCTTCGAAGACAGGGGGCGGGAGAGACCCAGTACTTC; CDR3aa: CASSLRRQGAGETQYF; d_gene: TRBD1; abundance: few; j_gene: TRBJ2-5; v_gene: TRBV3-1
CDR3nt: TGTGCCAGCAGTTTCCGACAGGGTTTAACCAAAAACATTCAGTACTTC; CDR3aa: CASSFRQGLTKNIQYF; d_gene: TRBD1; abundance: -; j_gene: TRBJ2-4; v_gene: TRBV12-3/TRBV12-4
CDR3nt: TGTGCCAGCAGCGTAGCCCGCTGGGAGGGAGATACGCAGTATTTT; CDR3aa: CASSVARWEGDTQYF; d_gene: TRBD2; abundance: -; j_gene: TRBJ2-3; v_gene: TRBV9
CDR3nt: TGTGCCAGCAGCTACCGCCCGGGGGTGGGGACTGAAGCTTTCTTT; CDR3aa: CASSYRPGVGTEAFF; d_gene: -; abundance: few; j_gene: TRBJ1-1; v_gene: TRBV7-9
CDR3nt: TGTGCCAGCAGCTTGGCGATTAAGGATACGCAGTATTTT; CDR3aa: CASSLAIKDTQYF; d_gene: -; abundance: -; j_gene: TRBJ2-3; v_gene: TRBV7-2
CDR3nt: TGTGCCAGCAGCTTAGTGCAGGCGCCGAATCAGCCCCAGCATTTT; CDR3aa: CASSLVQAPNQPQHF; d_gene: -; abundance: -; j_gene: TRBJ1-5; v_gene: TRBV7-2
CDR3nt: TGTGCCAGCAGCGTACTGGACCCCTTCCCGAACACTGAAGCTTTCTTT; CDR3aa: CASSVLDPFPNTEAFF; d_gene: -; abundance: -; j_gene: TRBJ1-1; v_gene: TRBV5-4
CDR3nt: TGCAGTGCTACGGGTAGCGGGAGTCGAGCTGATACGCAGTATTTT; CDR3aa: CSATGSGSRADTQYF; d_gene: TRBD2; abundance: -; j_gene: TRBJ2-3; v_gene: TRBV20-1
CDR3nt: TGTGCCAGCAGCCAAAGGTCCGGGACTAGTACTCAAGAGACCCAGTACTTC; CDR3aa: CASSQRSGTSTQETQYF; d_gene: TRBD2; abundance: -; j_gene: TRBJ2-5; v_gene: TRBV3-1
CDR3nt: TGCGCCAGCAGCTGGGCCGACAGGGGTTATGGCTACACCTTC; CDR3aa: CASSWADRGYGYTF; d_gene: TRBD1; abundance: once; j_gene: TRBJ1-2; v_gene: TRBV5-1
CDR3nt: TGCGCCAGCAGCCCCCGACAGGGGCATGGCTACACCTTC; CDR3aa: CASSPRQGHGYTF; d_gene: TRBD1; abundance: -; j_gene: TRBJ1-2; v_gene: TRBV5-1
CDR3nt: TGTGCCAGCAGCCCTAGATGGGGCGGCCCCTACAATGAGCAGTTCTTC; CDR3aa: CASSPRWGGPYNEQFF; d_gene: -; abundance: few; j_gene: TRBJ2-1; v_gene: TRBV9
CDR3nt: TGTGCCAGCAGTTTAAGTCTAGCGGGAGTTTACGAGCAGTACTTC; CDR3aa: CASSLSLAGVYEQYF; d_gene: TRBD2; abundance: -; j_gene: TRBJ2-7; v_gene: TRBV27
CDR3nt: TGTGCCAGCAGTCAGGGGGCCCACGGCCTTGGAGCTTTCTTT; CDR3aa: CASSQGAHGLGAFF; d_gene: TRBD1; abundance: -; j_gene: TRBJ1-1; v_gene: TRBV6-5
CDR3nt: TGTGCCAGCAGGTCTCCCCCGGGACTAGCAGAAGATACGCAGTATTTT; CDR3aa: CASRSPPGLAEDTQYF; d_gene: TRBD2; abundance: -; j_gene: TRBJ2-3; v_gene: TRBV6-5
CDR3nt: TGCGCCAGCAGCCAAGTGGGAGGTAACCCCTACGAGCAGTACTTC; CDR3aa: CASSQVGGNPYEQYF; d_gene: -; abundance: -; j_gene: TRBJ2-7; v_gene: TRBV4-1
CDR3nt: TGTGCCAGCAGCCCAGCGCCGCAGGGGATGAACACTGAAGCTTTCTTT; CDR3aa: CASSPAPQGMNTEAFF; d_gene: -; abundance: -; j_gene: TRBJ1-1; v_gene: TRBV7-2
CDR3nt: TGTGCCAGCAGTTACGGACTAAGGTACAATGAGCAGTTCTTC; CDR3aa: CASSYGLRYNEQFF; d_gene: -; abundance: -; j_gene: TRBJ2-1; v_gene: TRBV7-2
CDR3nt: TGTGCCAGCAGCTTAGTTCCCGGGACAGGGGGCATTTACGAGCAGTACTTC; CDR3aa: CASSLVPGTGGIYEQYF; d_gene: TRBD1; abundance: -; j_gene: TRBJ2-7; v_gene: TRBV11-2
CDR3nt: TGTGCCAGCAGCCAATATGGTCGCCCTACTAACTATGGCCACACCTTC; CDR3aa: CASSQYGRPTNYGHTF; d_gene: -; abundance: -; j_gene: TRBJ1-2; v_gene: TRBV16
CDR3nt: TGTGCCAGCAGCCAAGGTATCAAGGGACGGGAGACCCAGTACTTC; CDR3aa: CASSQGIKGRETQYF; d_gene: -; abundance: -; j_gene: TRBJ2-5; v_gene: TRBV3-1
CDR3nt: TGCAGTGGGGGGCTAGCGGTCTCCTACAATGAGCAGTACTTC; CDR3aa: CSGGLAVSYNEQYF; d_gene: -; abundance: -; j_gene: TRBJ2-7; v_gene: TRBV20-1
CDR3nt: TGCAGTGCTAGAGATGGAGGGGGGGCTATGGGCAATCAGCCCCAGCATTTT; CDR3aa: CSARDGGGAMGNQPQHF; d_gene: -; abundance: -; j_gene: TRBJ1-5; v_gene: TRBV20-1
CDR3nt: TGCAGCGTTATTCCGGGACAGGGCCTCAATCTAGCCAAAAACATTCAGTACTTC; CDR3aa: CSVIPGQGLNLAKNIQYF; d_gene: TRBD1; abundance: few; j_gene: TRBJ2-4; v_gene: TRBV29-1
CDR3nt: TGTGCCAACGCGAAGCACAGTACCCTCTATGGCTACACCTTC; CDR3aa: CANAKHSTLYGYTF; d_gene: -; abundance: -; j_gene: TRBJ1-2; v_gene: TRBV2
CDR3nt: TGTGCCAGCAGCCCGGCGTCTAACCTACAGTTCTTC; CDR3aa: CASSPASNLQFF; d_gene: -; abundance: -; j_gene: TRBJ2-1; v_gene: TRBV7-3
CDR3nt: TGCGCCAGCAGCCAAGCGCGGGGACAGGGATACTCCTACGAGCAGTACTTC; CDR3aa: CASSQARGQGYSYEQYF; d_gene: TRBD1; abundance: -; j_gene: TRBJ2-7; v_gene: TRBV4-1
CDR3nt: TGCAGCGTTGAAAGGACAGGGGCGAGGACTGAAGCTTTCTTT; CDR3aa: CSVERTGARTEAFF; d_gene: TRBD1; abundance: -; j_gene: TRBJ1-1; v_gene: TRBV29-1
CDR3nt: TGTGCCAGCAGTTTAGGCGGGGGGGGACACGAGCAGTACTTC; CDR3aa: CASSLGGGGHEQYF; d_gene: TRBD2; abundance: -; j_gene: TRBJ2-7; v_gene: TRBV12-3/TRBV12-4
CDR3nt: TGCAGCGTAGCGGGAACAGCCTTCGAGGCCAAAAACATTCAGTACTTC; CDR3aa: CSVAGTAFEAKNIQYF; d_gene: TRBD2; abundance: -; j_gene: TRBJ2-4; v_gene: TRBV29-1
CDR3nt: TGTGCCAGCAGCCCCCGGGCACCCCTCTCTGGAAACACCATATATTTT; CDR3aa: CASSPRAPLSGNTIYF; d_gene: -; abundance: -; j_gene: TRBJ1-3; v_gene: TRBV14
CDR3nt: TGTGCTAGTGGTTCAACTAGCCCCAGAGACTACGAGCAGTACTTC; CDR3aa: CASGSTSPRDYEQYF; d_gene: -; abundance: -; j_gene: TRBJ2-7; v_gene: TRBV12-5
CDR3nt: TGTGCCAGCAGCAAAGAGAGTGGAATTGATATGAACACTGAAGCTTTCTTT; CDR3aa: CASSKESGIDMNTEAFF; d_gene: -; abundance: few; j_gene: TRBJ1-1; v_gene: TRBV21-1